This T cell receptor (beta chain) is from a study of blood T cells in healthy people across ages. Combining a sample-barcoded 5' primer with a J-beta primer mix, a second PCR ran for roughly 7 to 12 cycles. TCRdb re-called the 5' RACE reads with MiXCR, one entry per CDR3 protein. The sample has around 500,000 distinct CDR3 sequences; about 26% are singletons. This clonotype was counted ten times or more. The germline gives CDR1 KGHSH, CDR2 LQKENI. This CDR3 has 13 residues. These data were also reused for a study on T cells of mothers and their children.

The chain joins TRBV18 to TRBJ2-5; 7 bases match TRBD2. The end of the DNA is better explained by TRBJ2-7, so the J call may be wrong. The TCR comes from a boy between 2 and 10 years old in good health. Input material: blood. DNA of the CDR3: TGTGCCAGCTCACTCCAGCGGGGACGCGAGCAGTACTTC. It is translated as CASSLQRGREQYF.